Following are 8 T cell receptor beta chains from one sample sequenced in a study of T-cell reconstitution after alpha-beta-depleted transplantation in children (dated by TCRdb to the mid-2010s). The method was PCR. The sequencing machine was an Illumina HiSeq 2500. Molecular barcoding was employed in the preparation of TCR libraries, with unique molecular identifiers being used to normalize TCRbeta repertoire quantification. TCRdb cleaned the public reads at Q25 with fastp, built clones with MiXCR and kept in-frame beta chains. Rows matching on CDR3 protein sequence are summarized as one entry with the most common DNA and genes. In this sample the table shows some 400,000 distinct CDR3 sequences, around 21% of which occur a single time. About 3.8% of the sample comes from the top ten. The specimen was PBMCs from the stem cell graft donor, collected from the stem cell graft. These receptors were taken from a human donor who donated a stem cell graft to a child with acute myeloid leukemia.

The chain couples TRBV12-3 or TRBV12-4 to TRBJ1-3, with no clear D. The CDR3 is 14 residues long. Trimming took off 6 bases at V and 2 bases at J, with 11 bases between the two ends. The CDR3 nucleotides are TGTGCCAGCAGCCTGGGCCAGGCTGGAAACACCATATATTTT. Translation: CASSLGQAGNTIYF.

The chain combines TRBV7-2 with TRBJ2-3; 8 bases agree with TRBD2. J lost 6 bases, V lost 6 bases, and 11 bases had no gene match. Germline-derived CDR1 and CDR2 are SGHTA and FQGNSA. The CDR3 extends over 15 amino acids. The CDR3 DNA sequence: TGTGCCAGCAGGGCCGGGACTAGGGTGCCGGATACGCAGTATTTT. This codes for CASRAGTRVPDTQYF.

The table lists this clonotype with a few counts. The chain uses TRBV10-3 and TRBJ2-7, with 10 bases identical to TRBD1. J lost 5 bases, V lost 11 bases, and 12 bases had no gene match. The CDR3 is made up of 14 amino acids. Per germline, CDR1 ENHRY and CDR2 SYGVKD. The CDR3 here is CAVAPGTGANEQYF. In DNA form, the CDR3 reads TGTGCCGTGGCTCCCGGGACAGGGGCCAACGAGCAGTACTTC.

This clonotype was recorded at least ten times. The CDR3 reads CSARTGLGTEAFF. CDR3 in DNA: TGCAGTGCTAGGACAGGGCTGGGCACTGAAGCTTTCTTT. The chain employs TRBV20-1 and TRBJ1-1; TRBD1 aligns across 7 bases. This CDR3 has 13 amino acids. Germline-derived CDR1 and CDR2 are DFQATT and SNEGSKA (reference sequence). V trimming: 3 bases; J trimming: 4 bases; junction bases outside the gene matches: 5.

This clonotype was counted a few times. The V call is TRBV20-1, the J call TRBJ1-2; TRBD1 matches at 11 bases. Germline V gene lookup returns CDR1 DFQATT and CDR2 SNEGSKA (reference sequence). This CDR3 region has 15 residues. After removal of 4 bases from V and 6 bases from J, the junction contained 10 bases not matched to a gene. The CDR3 is CSATVGGTGGNGYTF. In DNA, the CDR3 is TGCAGTGCTACCGTAGGCGGGACAGGGGGAAATGGCTACACCTTC.

This clonotype showed up many times. The chain employs TRBV20-1 and TRBJ2-1, with 7 bases aligning to TRBD1. With V trimmed by 6 bases and J by 5 bases, 10 bases remained unmatched. The CDR3 has 14 residues. Germline loops: CDR1 DFQATT, CDR2 SNEGSKA (reference sequence). The CDR3 nucleotides read TGCAGTGCCCGGCCGGGACAGACTAACAATGAGCAGTTCTTC. Encoded protein: CSARPGQTNNEQFF.

This clonotype was seen at least ten times. This chain links TRBV2 with TRBJ2-4; tentatively, D is TRBD2 (5 bases). V lost 2 bases and J lost 8, with 13 bases in between. CDR1 and CDR2 from the germline V gene are SNHLY and FYNNEI. The CDR3 covers 14 residues. For the CDR3, the DNA is TGTGCCAGCAGTGAAAACCCGGGAATATACATTCAGTACTTC. Its translation: CASSENPGIYIQYF. The whole variable domain, filled in from reference TRBV2 and TRBJ2-4, reads EPEVTQTPSHQVTQMGQEVILRCVPISNHLYFYWYRQILGQKVEFLVSFYNNEISEKSEIFDDQFSVERPDGSNFTLKIRSTKLEDSAMYFCASSENPGIYIQYFGAGTRLSVL.

This clonotype occurred many times. The chain is built from TRBV5-1 and TRBJ2-4; TRBD1 might be the D (6 bases). The CDR3 length is 14 residues. CDR1 is SGHRS and CDR2 is YFSETQ in the germline V gene. Trimming took off 4 bases at V and 2 bases at J, with 10 bases between the two ends. CDR3 sequence reads: CASSEGQSKNIQYF. CDR3 DNA sequence: TGCGCCAGCAGCGAGGGACAATCCAAAAACATTCAGTACTTC.